Listed here is a single T cell receptor beta chain. The data were taken from a study of blood T cells in healthy people across ages. The CDR3 runs to 14 residues. Trimming stripped 3 bases from V and 9 bases from J, with 16 bases between. CDR1 and CDR2 from the germline V gene are SGDLS and YYNGEE. Alongside a J-beta primer mix, a sample-barcoded 5' primer served in a second PCR lasting about 7 to 12 cycles. TCRdb reprocessed the 5' RACE reads with MiXCR, giving one entry per CDR3 protein. The table records about 1.6 million distinct CDR3 sequences, about 35% of them present only once. This clonotype was obtained from a woman younger than 45 in good health. The chain uses TRBV9 and TRBJ1-5; tentative D call: TRBD1 (5 bases). The material sequenced was blood. Written as DNA, the CDR3 is TGTGCCAGCAGCGGAGGGGAGGCCGGGGGGCCCCAGCATTTT. Amino acid sequence: CASSGGEAGGPQHF.